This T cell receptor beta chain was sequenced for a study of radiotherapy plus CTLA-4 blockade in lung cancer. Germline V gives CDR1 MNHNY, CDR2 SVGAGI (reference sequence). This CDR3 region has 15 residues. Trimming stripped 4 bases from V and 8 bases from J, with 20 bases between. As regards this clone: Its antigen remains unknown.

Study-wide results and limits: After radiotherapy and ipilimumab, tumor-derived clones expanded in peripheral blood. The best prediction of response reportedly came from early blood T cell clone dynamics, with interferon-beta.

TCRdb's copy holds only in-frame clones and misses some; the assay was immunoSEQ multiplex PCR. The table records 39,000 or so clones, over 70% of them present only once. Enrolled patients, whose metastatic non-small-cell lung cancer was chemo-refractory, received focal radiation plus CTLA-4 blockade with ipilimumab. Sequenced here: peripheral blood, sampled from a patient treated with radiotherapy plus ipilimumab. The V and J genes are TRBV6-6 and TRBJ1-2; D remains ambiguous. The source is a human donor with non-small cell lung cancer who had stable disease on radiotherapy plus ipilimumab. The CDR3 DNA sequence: TGTGCCAGCAGTTCCCCTTCTACCTCAATTTCGGGCTACACCTTC. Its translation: CASSSPSTSISGYTF.